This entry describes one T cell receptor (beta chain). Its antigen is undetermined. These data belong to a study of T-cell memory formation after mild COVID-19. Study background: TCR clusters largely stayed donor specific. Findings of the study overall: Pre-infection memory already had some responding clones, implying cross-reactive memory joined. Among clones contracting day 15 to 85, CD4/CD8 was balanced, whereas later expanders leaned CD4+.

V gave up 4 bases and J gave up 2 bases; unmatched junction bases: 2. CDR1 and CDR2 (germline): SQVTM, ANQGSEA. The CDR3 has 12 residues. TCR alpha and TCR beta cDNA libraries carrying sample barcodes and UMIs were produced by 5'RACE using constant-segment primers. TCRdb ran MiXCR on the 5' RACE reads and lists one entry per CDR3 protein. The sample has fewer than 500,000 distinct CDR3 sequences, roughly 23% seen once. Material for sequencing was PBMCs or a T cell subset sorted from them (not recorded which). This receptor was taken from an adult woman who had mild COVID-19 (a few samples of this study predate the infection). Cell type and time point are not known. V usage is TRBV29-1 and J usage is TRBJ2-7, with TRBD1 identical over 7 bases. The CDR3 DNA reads TGCAGCGTTGGGACAGGAGCCTACGAGCAGTACTTC. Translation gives CSVGTGAYEQYF.